One sample yielded the 14 T cell receptor beta chains listed below, sequenced in a study of cytomegalovirus exposure and HLA in healthy donors. Primers for the PCR totalled 60 Vbeta and 13 Jbeta. TCRdb's copy holds only in-frame clones and misses some; the assay was immunoSEQ multiplex PCR. The sample carries about 130,000 clones, less than 80% recorded once. Input material: PBMCs. These TCRs come from a man in his forties or fifties in good health and CMV-seropositive.

The V and J genes are TRBV7-2 and TRBJ1-1; D is uncertain. The CDR3 length is 17 residues. The V gene's germline CDR1 is SGHTA and CDR2 FQGNSA. V shed 5 bases and J shed 0 bases, with 19 bases lying between them. The CDR3 spells CASSPMADTILNTEAFF. CDR3 sequence (DNA): TGTGCCAGCAGCCCGATGGCAGACACGATCCTGAACACTGAAGCTTTCTTT.

The chain links TRBV7-6 to TRBJ2-1; D uncertain. The CDR3 consists of 12 residues. The germline V gene has CDR1 SGHVS and CDR2 FNYEAQ. Trimming took 5 bases from V and 7 from J, leaving 9 bases between them. The CDR3 nucleotides are TGTGCCAGCAGCCTGGCCGAAAATGAGCAGTTCTTC. Translated: CASSLAENEQFF.

The chain has TRBV7-9 and TRBJ2-1; the D gene is possibly TRBD2 (5 bases). The V and J ends lost 5 bases and 12 bases respectively, with 20 bases between them. The CDR3 extends over 14 amino acids. CDR1 is SEHNR and CDR2 is FQNEAQ in the germline V gene (reference sequence). CDR3 coding DNA: TGTGCCAGCAGCCCCGGGAATTCATGGAATTGGCAGTTCTTC. Translation: CASSPGNSWNWQFF.

Written as DNA, the CDR3 is TGCGCCAGCAGCGAACCGGGACAGGGATCAGATACGCAGTATTTT. It encodes CASSEPGQGSDTQYF. The chain has TRBV5-1 and TRBJ2-3; 9 bases map to TRBD1. V was pared by 4 bases and J by 4 bases, with 7 bases of the junction left unmatched. Germline V gene sequence: CDR1 SGHRS, CDR2 YFSETQ. This CDR3 is 15 amino acids long.

This clone showed up just a few times. This rearrangement joins TRBV4-3 to TRBJ2-7, with D possibly TRBD1 on 8 matching bases. Germline V gene lookup returns CDR1 LGHNA and CDR2 YSLEER. This CDR3 has 14 residues. V was shortened by 4 bases and J by 5 bases, with 15 bases between the two germline ends. CDR3 protein: CASSLTGGEDEQYF. The CDR3 nucleotides are TGCGCCAGCAGCCTAACAGGGGGGGAGGACGAGCAGTACTTC.

The rearrangement uses TRBV27 and TRBJ2-7; no clear D. Germline CDR1 is MNHEY and CDR2 is SMNVEV (reference sequence). The CDR3 totals 13 residues. V was trimmed by 10 bases and J by 0 bases, leaving 13 bases between them. CDR3 region: CAIRGETSYEQYF. As DNA, the CDR3 is TGTGCCATCCGCGGTGAGACCTCCTACGAGCAGTACTTC.

The rearrangement joins TRBV6-5 to TRBJ2-1; D possibly corresponds to TRBD2 (5 bases). CDR1 and CDR2 (germline): MNHEY, SVGAGI. V dropped 2 bases and J dropped 8 bases, with 13 bases sitting between them. The CDR3 loop spans 14 amino acids. For the CDR3, the DNA is TGTGCCAGCAGTTACAGGTCCCCGAGGGATGAGCAGTTCTTC. Residues: CASSYRSPRDEQFF.

The gene calls are TRBV4-3 and TRBJ2-5; unclear D gene. Between the trimmed V and J ends, which lost 0 bases and 1 base, there was a span of 9 bases. The CDR3 is made up of 15 amino acids. Germline V CDR1 and CDR2: LGHNA, YSLEER. CDR3 bases: TGCGCCAGCAGCCAAGATCTGGCTAGCCAAGAGACCCAGTACTTC. The encoded protein is CASSQDLASQETQYF.

This clone was picked up one time. This chain joins TRBV5-1 and TRBJ2-1, with TRBD2 identical over 10 bases. The CDR3 sequence is 15 residues long. Germline CDR1 is SGHRS and CDR2 is YFSETQ. The trim removed 4 bases at V and 7 bases at J, leaving 8 bases unmatched. This CDR3 is CASSNTGTSANEQFF. CDR3 bases: TGCGCCAGCAGCAACACCGGGACTAGCGCGAATGAGCAGTTCTTC.

This chain links TRBV7-3 with TRBJ2-5, with TRBD2 matching 14 bases. CDR1 is SGHTA and CDR2 is FQGTGA in the germline V gene. The trim removed 2 bases at V and 5 bases at J, leaving 4 bases unmatched. The CDR3 totals 16 residues. The CDR3 nucleotides read TGTGCCAGCAGCTTAGGGGGGACTAGCGGGAGCGAGACCCAGTACTTC. The encoded protein is CASSLGGTSGSETQYF.

The genes are TRBV29-1 and TRBJ2-5; D perhaps matches TRBD2 (5 bases). CDR1 is SQVTM, CDR2 ANQGSEA, per germline. This CDR3 is built from 14 residues. V lost 7 bases and J lost 1, with 16 bases in between. As DNA, the CDR3 is TGCAGCGCCCTAGCCGGGATAAGCCAAGAGACCCAGTACTTC. Encoded protein: CSALAGISQETQYF.

This chain links TRBV5-4 with TRBJ1-2; 10 bases are a match to TRBD1. This CDR3 region has 17 residues. V was clipped by 0 bases and J by 5 bases; unmatched bases: 10. CDR1 and CDR2 from the germline V gene are SGHNT and YYREEE (reference sequence). CDR3 bases: TGTGCCAGCAGCTTGGCCGGGACAGGGGCGAGGTGGTATGGCTACACCTTC. This codes for CASSLAGTGARWYGYTF.

The CDR3 region has the DNA TGTGCCAGCAGCCCCGGGACAGGGTCCTTCACTGAAGCTTTCTTT. Its protein product is CASSPGTGSFTEAFF. The chain employs TRBV9 and TRBJ1-1; 9 bases are a match to TRBD1. The CDR3 totals 15 residues. CDR1 is SGDLS, CDR2 YYNGEE, per germline. The ends lost 4 bases at V and 4 bases at J; junction bases unmatched: 8.

V and J are TRBV4-1 and TRBJ1-6; D gene ambiguous. The V end was cut by 3 bases, the J end by 4 bases, with 10 bases between. The CDR3 is 15 residues long. Per the germline V gene, CDR1 is MGHRA and CDR2 is YSYEKL. This CDR3 is CASSQARGYNSPLHF. The CDR3 DNA is TGCGCCAGCAGCCAGGCTCGAGGGTATAATTCACCCCTCCACTTT.